A single T cell receptor (beta chain) is shown here with its context. Its antigen specificity is not known. No clone much larger than this one lies a single base away; base qualities are absent. The source of the sample is a study of blood T cells in healthy people across ages (dated by TCRdb to 2013 to 2016). With respect to the entire study: Template switching captured roughly one uniquely barcoded TCR beta cDNA molecule per two T cells in model experiments. Age-related changes in TCR beta repertoire diversity were measured in the study by deep sequencing normalized with unique cDNA molecular identifiers. Donors were grouped into four age groups: young (average approximately 15 years), middle-aged (about 38), aged (around 60) and long-lived (just over 80). To avoid experimental bias, donors of different ages were spread randomly across the sequencing lanes. Using the same blood draw, the study looked at two additional independent replicas of 1 million unique cDNA reads for two donors, one aged 18 to 29 and the other aged 80 or older. The research as a whole found: Compared with the aged group, more naive CD4+ T cells, fewer expanded clones and increased TCR diversity were shown by the long-lived group, suggesting age selection. Because the CMV infection status of the donors was unknown, age-related changes in expanded clonotypes may potentially have been confounded. The percentage of naive T cells measured by flow cytometry correlated strongly with observed TCR beta diversity. Total diversity estimates from one million sequenced T cells were considered lower bounds and underestimates. As age increased, observed TCR beta diversity per million T cells dropped in a roughly linear way, and a significant reduction was already evident by age around 41. Since profiling was done on bulk unsorted PBMCs, naive and antigen-experienced compartments could not be conclusively compared.

The donors were around 39 Caucasian individuals from Russia, aged 6 to 90 years, who were systemically healthy. Ten milliliters of peripheral blood were drawn from each donor into EDTA-treated Vacutainer tubes. PBMCs were isolated by Ficoll-Paque density-gradient centrifugation, with at least 6.5 million obtained per sample. Trizol reagent was used to extract total RNA from PBMCs, with at least 5.5 micrograms per sample. The percentages of naive CD45RAhigh/CD27high T cells were determined by flow cytometry on a PBMC aliquot from every donor. Library method: 5' RACE. Sequencer: Illumina HiSeq 2500. The second PCR ran for roughly 6 to 11 cycles and used a J-beta primer mix along with a sample-barcoded 5' primer. A unique molecular identifier was introduced onto each TCR beta cDNA molecule by a template-switch 5' adaptor carrying 12 random nucleotides. Each sample yielded at least 3 million CDR3-containing paired-end reads. First-strand cDNA was synthesized from all RNA with the Mint cDNA synthesis kit, primed by a TRBC-specific oligonucleotide. Following uracil-DNA glycosylase treatment, all cDNA underwent a first 18-cycle PCR with the universal primers M1SS and BC2_uni_R. The source study handled its data this way. Each sample was normalized by randomly selecting 1 million high-quality reads, each carrying a distinct molecular identifier. Instead of being binned into consensus sequences, reads that shared molecular identifiers were thrown out. CDR3 identification, clonotype clustering and error correction used MiTCR with a Q25 quality threshold and the strictest error-elimination algorithm. A nonparametric unseen species model with Euler transformation was used to estimate a lower bound on total TCR beta diversity. In-frame beta chains were kept once TCRdb had trimmed the public reads at Q25 with fastp and called clones with MiXCR. All rows with the same CDR3 protein become a single entry with the most common DNA and genes. The V and J calls follow TCRdb's processing rather than the paper's. The sample includes around 1,500,000 distinct CDR3 sequences, with 28% observed a single time. The ten largest clones take up less than 9.5% of the sample.

Measured from the cysteine to the phenylalanine, the CDR3 is 13 residues long. Here the CDR3 DNA is all that survives: 39 bases in frame from base 1. CDR1 and CDR2 (GTSNPN, SVGIG) derive from the germline V gene (reference sequence). The germline ends are 8 bases apart after V is trimmed by 2 bases and J by 1 base. The TCR sequence derives from a woman aged 25 to 39 in good health. This chain is built from TRBV30 and TRBJ1-1, with the D gene not clear enough to name. Input material: blood. The CDR3 protein sequence reads: CAWSPRWNTEAFF. The nucleotide sequence is TGTGCCTGGAGTCCTCGGTGGAACACTGAAGCTTTCTTT.